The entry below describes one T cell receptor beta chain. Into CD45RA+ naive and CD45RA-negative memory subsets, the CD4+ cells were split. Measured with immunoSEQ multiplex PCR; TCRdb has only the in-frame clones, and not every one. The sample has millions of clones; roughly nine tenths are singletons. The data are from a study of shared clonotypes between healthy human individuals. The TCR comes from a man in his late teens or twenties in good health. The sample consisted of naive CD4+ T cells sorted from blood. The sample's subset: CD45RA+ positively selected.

Here the CDR3 DNA reads TGTGCCAGCAGGGGCGGGGTGGGCACTGAAGCTTTCTTT. Amino acids: CASRGGVGTEAFF. The chain is built from TRBV6-1 and TRBJ1-1; the D is unclear. Trimming shortened V by 6 bases and J by 4 bases, and 12 bases separated the two germline ends. This CDR3 has 13 amino acids. Germline V CDR1 and CDR2: MNHNS, SASEGT.